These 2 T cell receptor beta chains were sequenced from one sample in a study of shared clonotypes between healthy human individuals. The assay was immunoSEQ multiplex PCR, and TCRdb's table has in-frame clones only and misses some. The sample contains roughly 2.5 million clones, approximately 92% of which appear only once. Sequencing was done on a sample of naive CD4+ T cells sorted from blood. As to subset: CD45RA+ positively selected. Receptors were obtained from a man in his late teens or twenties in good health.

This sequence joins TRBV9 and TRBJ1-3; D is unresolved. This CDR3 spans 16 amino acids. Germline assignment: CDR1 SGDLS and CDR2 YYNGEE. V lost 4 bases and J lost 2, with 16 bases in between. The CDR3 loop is CASSPLWGGPGNTIYF. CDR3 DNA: TGTGCCAGCAGCCCCCTTTGGGGAGGCCCTGGAAACACCATATATTTT.

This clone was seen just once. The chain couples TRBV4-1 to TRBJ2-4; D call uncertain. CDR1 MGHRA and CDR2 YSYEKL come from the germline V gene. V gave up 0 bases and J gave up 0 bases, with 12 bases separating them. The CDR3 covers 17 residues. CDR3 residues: CASSQEGSHLAKNIQYF. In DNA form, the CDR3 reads TGCGCCAGCAGCCAAGAGGGTAGCCACTTAGCCAAAAACATTCAGTACTTC.